This record looks at one TCR beta chain sequence and its context. No antigen is known for it. This record belongs to a study of CD8+ T cells in alopecia areata. Treatment given: oral pan-JAK inhibitor, 5-10 mg twice daily. From alopecia areata patients, lesional scalp punch biopsies and peripheral blood were collected. A FACSAria was used to sort CD4+ and CD8+ T cells. These cells came from PBMCs. RNA was extracted and reverse transcribed into cDNA as the sequencing template. Sequencing was performed with immunoSEQ multiplex PCR; in TCRdb, only in-frame clones are kept and a portion is missing. The repertoire holds about 140,000 clones, 86% seen once, with 13% in the top ten. Whole-study results and caveats: Just one nonresponder means the tie between baseline CD8+ expansion and response stays uncertain. Normal skin contains resident alphabeta T cells, and these are also sequenced in scalp samples.

Germline V lookup: CDR1 SQVTM, CDR2 ANQGSEA. The CDR3 extends over 14 amino acids. The V and J ends lost 3 bases and 4 bases, in that order; junction bases with no gene match: 9. This chain uses TRBV29-1 with TRBJ2-7; the match to TRBD2 covers 7 bases. The receptor was isolated from a human donor with alopecia areata. The starting material was CD8+ T cells sorted from blood, obtained at week 4, from a patient treated with tofacitinib. CDR3 nucleotide sequence: TGCAGCGTTGAGCAGAGCGGGATCGGTTACGAGCAGTACTTC. Protein product: CSVEQSGIGYEQYF.